These 5 T cell receptor beta chains share one sample of origin, sequenced in a study of T cells in Graves' hyperthyroidism and ophthalmopathy. Amplification targeted TCR beta CDR3 regions from RNA transcripts. The TCR CDR3 was amplified in a first-round RT-PCR using the HTBI primer set. TCRdb reanalysed the multiplex PCR reads using MiXCR and keeps one entry per CDR3 protein. The sample lists hundreds of thousands of distinct CDR3 sequences; approximately 15% were seen once. Sequencing input: blood. The receptors were sampled from a woman aged 30 to 39 with Graves' hyperthyroidism that later progressed to Graves' ophthalmopathy.

This clonotype has a count of ten or more. This chain uses TRBV12-3 or TRBV12-4 with TRBJ2-5; 7 bases agree with TRBD1. With 3 bases clipped from V and 5 bases from J, the junction kept 9 bases outside the gene matches. The CDR3 covers 15 residues. In DNA, the CDR3 is TGTGCCAGCAGTTTCGTGCAGGGGGATAAGGAGACCCAGTACTTC. Protein: CASSFVQGDKETQYF.

This clonotype was seen more than once but under ten times. V is TRBV4-3 and J is TRBJ2-1; TRBD2 agrees at 7 bases. This CDR3 spans 17 amino acids. V lost 3 bases to trimming and J lost 2 bases; unmatched junction nucleotides: 10. Germline V gives CDR1 LGHNA, CDR2 YSLEER. The CDR3 region has the DNA TGCGCCAGCAGCCAGGGGGGTGGGACTACCACCTACAATGAGCAGTTCTTC. Amino acid sequence: CASSQGGGTTTYNEQFF.

This clonotype showed up many times. The rearrangement links TRBV6-1 to TRBJ2-1; 8 positions agree with TRBD1. Trimming removed 6 bases from V and 6 bases from J; junction bases left unmatched: 10. The CDR3 sequence is 15 residues long. Germline lookup yields CDR1 MNHNS and CDR2 SASEGT. The CDR3 DNA sequence: TGTGCCAGCAGCCCCGGGACAGGTGATATCAATGAGCAGTTCTTC. Its protein product is CASSPGTGDINEQFF.

Many counts were recorded for this clonotype. This chain joins TRBV28 and TRBJ2-7; no firm D call. Germline V gene data show CDR1 as MDHEN and CDR2 as SYDVKM. The V end lost 8 bases, the J end lost 2 bases, and 10 bases lay between the germline ends. This CDR3 is built from 12 residues. The chain's CDR3 is CASALGTYEQYF. The CDR3 nucleotides read TGTGCCAGCGCTCTAGGGACCTACGAGCAGTACTTC.

This clonotype came up once. The chain couples TRBV29-1 to TRBJ2-7; TRBD1 matches at 10 bases. CDR1 and CDR2 from the germline V gene are SQVTM and ANQGSEA. J gave up 5 bases and V 4 bases, and 2 bases lay outside the gene matches. CDR3 size: 12 residues. CDR3 nucleotide sequence: TGCAGCGTTGGGGGGACAGGGGACGAGCAGTACTTC. Its protein product is CSVGGTGDEQYF.